Below are 25 T cell receptor beta chains sequenced from a single sample in a study of T cell responses to AZD1222 COVID-19 vaccine. Data came from immunoSEQ multiplex PCR; TCRdb stores just in-frame clones and leaves some out. The table has 25,000 to 35,000 clones, approximately 78% seen once; the top ten hold 5.8%. This specimen was peripheral blood, taken on day 0 of AZD1222 vaccination. Receptor source: an adult in good health.

CDR3 bases: TGTGCTAGTGGTTCATGGCGCACTGAAGCTTTCTTT. Encoded protein: CASGSWRTEAFF. This chain uses TRBV12-5 with TRBJ1-1; no firm D call. The CDR3 loop spans 12 amino acids. Germline lookup yields CDR1 LGHNT and CDR2 FRNRAP. V was clipped by 4 bases and J by 4 bases, with 7 bases between them.

This clone came up a few times. This rearrangement joins TRBV5-4 to TRBJ1-2, with 7 bases fitting TRBD1. Trimming at V came to 4 bases and at J to 4 bases, leaving 10 bases not matched to a gene. CDR1 is SGHNT, CDR2 YYREEE, per germline (reference sequence). CDR3 length: 15 residues. The CDR3 reads CASSTHTGTAYGYTF. The CDR3 coding sequence is TGTGCCAGCAGCACTCACACCGGGACAGCCTATGGCTACACCTTC.

By proportion, this clone is large (0.1 to 1%). The chain couples TRBV7-2 to TRBJ2-2, with 11 positions matching TRBD2. Germline CDR1 SGHTA, CDR2 FQGNSA. V lost 4 bases, J lost 1 base, and 11 bases stayed unmatched. This CDR3 spans 19 amino acids. In DNA, the CDR3 is TGTGCCAGCAGCTCGAGGCCTACTGGACTAGCGGGGAACACCGGGGAGCTGTTTTTT. It translates to CASSSRPTGLAGNTGELFF.

The chain recombines TRBV20-1 with TRBJ1-4; no firm D call. This CDR3 region has 10 residues. The ends were cut back, 5 bases at V and 11 bases at J, with 9 bases in the middle. CDR1 is DFQATT, CDR2 SNEGSKA, per germline (reference sequence). The CDR3 loop is CSAYSNKLFF. Here the CDR3 DNA reads TGCAGTGCTTATTCTAACAAACTGTTTTTT.

The chain uses TRBV29-1 and TRBJ1-6, with 7 nucleotides matching TRBD1. Germline V CDR1 and CDR2: SQVTM, ANQGSEA. The CDR3 is 13 residues long. Trimming took 4 bases from V and 9 from J; bases not matched to a gene: 6. In DNA form, the CDR3 reads TGCAGCGTTGCCGGGACAGAGGGTTCACCCCTCCACTTT. This translates into CSVAGTEGSPLHF. The whole variable domain, remainder taken from reference TRBV29-1 and TRBJ1-6, is SAVISQKPSRDICQRGTSLTIQCQVDSQVTMMFWYRQQPGQSLTLIATANQGSEATYESGFVIDKFPISRPNLTFSTLTVSNMSPEDSSIYLCSVAGTEGSPLHFGNGTRLTVT.

The gene calls are TRBV15 and TRBJ1-6; possible D gene TRBD1, 6 bases. Germline loops: CDR1 LNHNV, CDR2 YYDKDF (reference sequence). V shed 4 bases and J shed 8 bases, with 12 bases lying between them. The CDR3 has 14 amino acids. The DNA of the CDR3 is TGTGCCACCAGCAAGGGGGAGGAACATTCACCCCTCCACTTT. This gives the protein CATSKGEEHSPLHF.

This chain joins TRBV18 and TRBJ2-6; D may match TRBD1 or TRBD2 (6 bases each). With 7 bases removed from V and 2 bases from J, the gap between germline ends came to 15 bases. Germline CDR1 and CDR2: KGHSH and LQKENI. This CDR3 is 16 amino acids long. CDR3 bases: TGTGCCAGCTTGCCGGAGGGGGGCACTGGGGCCAACGTCCTGACTTTC. Its protein product is CASLPEGGTGANVLTF.

The J gene is TRBJ1-2, the V gene TRBV11-2, with 7 bases fitting TRBD1. After removal of 5 bases from V and 2 bases from J, the junction contained 11 bases not matched to a gene. The CDR3 is made up of 16 amino acids. The germline V gene has CDR1 SGHAT and CDR2 FQNNGV. The CDR3 here is CASSPLRGRSNYGYTF. The CDR3 DNA follows: TGTGCCAGCAGCCCCCTGAGGGGGCGATCCAACTATGGCTACACCTTC.

V usage is TRBV11-2 and J usage is TRBJ1-1; D unresolved. Germline V gene lookup returns CDR1 SGHAT and CDR2 FQNNGV. V shed 5 bases and J shed 2 bases, with 15 bases lying between them. This CDR3 has 15 residues. The CDR3 is CASSVGVGVNTEAFF. The CDR3 DNA follows: TGTGCCAGCAGCGTTGGGGTCGGGGTAAACACTGAAGCTTTCTTT.

The chain couples TRBV5-1 to TRBJ2-5; 8 bases line up with TRBD2. This CDR3 is built from 15 residues. V lost 3 bases, J lost 4 bases, and 8 bases stayed unmatched. Per the germline V gene, CDR1 is SGHRS and CDR2 is YFSETQ. Here the CDR3 reads CASSSLGGGLETQYF. The CDR3 coding sequence is TGCGCCAGCAGCTCCCTCGGGGGGGGTCTAGAGACCCAGTACTTC.

The chain combines TRBV9 with TRBJ1-3; no firm D call. The V and J ends lost 0 bases and 0 bases respectively, with 10 bases between them. Germline CDR1 is SGDLS and CDR2 is YYNGEE. The CDR3 runs to 16 residues. CDR3 in DNA: TGTGCCAGCAGCGTAGGTCAGCTCTACTCTGGAAACACCATATATTTT. Its translation is CASSVGQLYSGNTIYF.

The gene calls are TRBV28 and TRBJ1-2, with a tentative D call TRBD1 (6 bases). This CDR3 spans 14 amino acids. Looked up from germline, CDR1 is MDHEN and CDR2 is SYDVKM. V lost 8 bases to trimming and J lost 7 bases, with 20 bases between them. The CDR3 here is CASLLNRVGFGYTF. The CDR3 nucleotides are TGTGCCAGCTTACTAAACAGGGTTGGTTTTGGCTACACCTTC.

This rearrangement joins TRBV7-2 to TRBJ2-2; 8 bases are a match to TRBD1. The trim removed 4 bases at V and 1 base at J, leaving 2 bases unmatched. Germline loops: CDR1 SGHTA, CDR2 FQGNSA. The CDR3 spans 15 residues. The CDR3 loop reads CASSSGTGNTGELFF. The CDR3 DNA sequence: TGTGCCAGCAGCTCAGGGACAGGGAACACCGGGGAGCTGTTTTTT.

This sequence joins TRBV12-3 or TRBV12-4 and TRBJ2-1; D remains ambiguous. The CDR3 has 13 residues. The ends were cut back, 1 base at V and 5 bases at J, with 6 bases in the middle. The CDR3 is CASSLGGHNEQFF. CDR3 in DNA: TGTGCCAGCAGTTTAGGCGGACACAATGAGCAGTTCTTC.

The V call is TRBV9, the J call TRBJ2-4; D gene uncertain. The CDR3 runs to 13 residues. Germline V CDR1 and CDR2: SGDLS, YYNGEE. Trimming left V 6 bases short and J 9 bases short, with 16 bases between. This chain's CDR3 is CASTNQEAGIQYF. DNA for the CDR3: TGTGCCAGCACCAATCAAGAGGCTGGCATTCAGTACTTC.

The J gene is TRBJ2-5, the V gene TRBV5-4; D remains unclear. CDR1 is SGHNT, CDR2 YYREEE, per germline (reference sequence). This CDR3 comprises 13 residues. V gave up 2 bases and J gave up 4 bases, with 9 bases separating them. The CDR3 region has the DNA TGTGCCAGCAGCTTTGATAATATAGAGACCCAGTACTTC. It encodes CASSFDNIETQYF. Full variable domain (remainder filled in from reference TRBV5-4 and TRBJ2-5): ETGVTQSPTHLIKTRGQQVTLRCSSQSGHNTVSWYQQALGQGPQFIFQYYREEENGRGNFPPRFSGLQFPNYSSELNVNALELDDSALYLCASSFDNIETQYFGPGTRLLVL.

V and J are TRBV2 and TRBJ2-5; D gene uncertain. Germline V gives CDR1 SNHLY, CDR2 FYNNEI. Trimming cost V 6 bases and J 4 bases, with 12 bases left between them. CDR3 length: 13 amino acids. CDR3 DNA sequence: TGTGCCAGCAGCGTTATTGGGGTAGAGACCCAGTACTTC. This translates into CASSVIGVETQYF.

The CDR3 DNA is TGTGCCAGCAGTGAATTGAGGAAGGGATCCTATGGCTACACCTTC. Translated, it gives CASSELRKGSYGYTF. The gene calls are TRBV25-1 and TRBJ1-2; D is ambiguous. CDR3 length: 15 residues. Germline lookup yields CDR1 MGHDK and CDR2 SYGVNS. The V end lost 1 base, the J end lost 4 bases, and 13 bases lay between the germline ends.

Comment on this clone: Other DNA sequences from this sample encode an identical CDR3 as well. The rearrangement links TRBV6-5 to TRBJ1-4, with no clear D. The CDR3 consists of 14 residues. Germline V gene data show CDR1 as MNHEY and CDR2 as SVGAGI. Trimming cost V 5 bases and J 5 bases, with 12 bases left between them. The CDR3 region has the DNA TGTGCCAGCAGTCCCGACCGAGCAAATGAAAAACTGTTTTTT. Translating it yields CASSPDRANEKLFF.

The chain has TRBV7-9 and TRBJ2-7; D is uncertain. Judging by the DNA end, TRBJ2-1 fits better; the J call may be wrong. From germline, CDR1 is SEHNR and CDR2 FQNEAQ (reference sequence). This CDR3 is 11 amino acids long. CDR3 nucleotide sequence: TGTGCCAGCAGCTTGGAGTACGAGCAGTTCTTC. Its translation: CASSLEYEQFF.

The table lists this clone with a few counts. The gene calls are TRBV21-1 and TRBJ1-5. TRBV21-1 has pseudogene status. This CDR3 region has 17 residues. The CDR3 loop is CASSKVRQPYSNQPQHF. The CDR3 bases are TGTGCCAGCAGCAAAGTAAGGCAGCCTTATAGCAATCAGCCCCAGCATTTT.

The chain joins TRBV27 to TRBJ2-7, with TRBD2 matching over 11 bases. This CDR3 has 16 residues. J lost 0 bases, V lost 5 bases, and 6 bases had no gene match. The germline CDR1 and CDR2 sequences are MNHEY and SMNVEV (reference sequence). The CDR3 DNA reads as TGTGCCAGCAGTCGGGCCGGGACTAGCGGCTCCTACGAGCAGTACTTC. This translates into CASSRAGTSGSYEQYF.

CDR3 in DNA: TGTGCCAGCAGCCTAGGCCGGGACTTCAGCACAGATACGCAGTATTTT. Translating gives CASSLGRDFSTDTQYF. The chain joins TRBV5-8 to TRBJ2-3, with D perhaps TRBD2 (6 bases). The germline CDR1 and CDR2 sequences are SGHTS and YDEGEE. There are 16 residues in the CDR3. Trimming took 4 bases from V and 0 from J, leaving 15 bases between them.

The chain links TRBV7-9 to TRBJ2-1; TRBD2 matches at 8 bases. Germline lookup yields CDR1 SEHNR and CDR2 FQNEAQ (reference sequence). Trimming removed 1 base from V and 7 bases from J; junction bases left unmatched: 6. The length of the CDR3 is 15 residues. The CDR3 spells CASSLGAGAGNEQFF. In DNA form, the CDR3 reads TGTGCCAGCAGCTTAGGAGCGGGGGCCGGGAATGAGCAGTTCTTC.

The chain has TRBV7-8 and TRBJ1-1; possibly TRBD1 for D (5 bases). V lost 4 bases and J 6 bases, leaving 12 bases between the germline ends. CDR1 SGHVS and CDR2 FQNEAQ come from the germline V gene. The CDR3 is made up of 13 amino acids. This chain's CDR3 is CASSSTRGSEAFF. The DNA for the CDR3 is TGTGCCAGCAGCTCGACTCGGGGCTCTGAAGCTTTCTTT. Complete variable domain (other parts from reference TRBV7-8 and TRBJ1-1): GAGVSQSPRYKVAKRGQDVALRCDPISGHVSLFWYQQALGQGPEFLTYFQNEAQLDKSGLPSDRFFAERPEGSVSTLKIQRTQQEDSAVYLCASSSTRGSEAFFGQGTRLTVV.